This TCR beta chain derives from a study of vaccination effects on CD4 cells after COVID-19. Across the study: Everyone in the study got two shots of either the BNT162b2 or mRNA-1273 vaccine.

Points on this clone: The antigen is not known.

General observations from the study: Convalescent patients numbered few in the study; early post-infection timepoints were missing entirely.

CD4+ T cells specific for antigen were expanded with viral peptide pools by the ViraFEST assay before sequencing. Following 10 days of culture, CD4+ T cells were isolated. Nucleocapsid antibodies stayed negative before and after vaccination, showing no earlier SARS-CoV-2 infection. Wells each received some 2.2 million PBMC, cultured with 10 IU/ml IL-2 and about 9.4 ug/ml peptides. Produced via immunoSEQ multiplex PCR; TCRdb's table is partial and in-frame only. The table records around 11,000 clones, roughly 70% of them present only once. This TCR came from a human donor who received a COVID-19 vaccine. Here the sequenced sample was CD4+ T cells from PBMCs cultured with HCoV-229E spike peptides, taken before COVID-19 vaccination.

In DNA form, the CDR3 reads TGTGCCATCAGTGAGGGACTAGCGGGAGTGAATGAGCAGTTCTTC. As protein: CAISEGLAGVNEQFF. The chain links TRBV10-3 to TRBJ2-1; 13 bases are shared with TRBD2. The V gene's germline CDR1 is ENHRY and CDR2 SYGVKD. The CDR3 spans 15 residues. V lost 2 bases to trimming and J lost 7 bases; unmatched junction nucleotides: 2.